The sequence of this T cell receptor beta chain was determined in a study of monozygotic twins with inflammatory bowel disease. With respect to this clonotype: Its target is unknown.

Germline V gives CDR1 DFQATT, CDR2 SNEGSKA (reference sequence). The CDR3 totals 12 residues. Notes on the study in general: By inverse Simpson index, TCRbeta diversity was lower in IBD patients than in healthy co-twins.

TCRdb re-called the 5' RACE reads and catalogs CDR3 proteins one per entry, DNA excluded. In total, the table holds 110,000 to 150,000 distinct CDR3 sequences. The TCR was taken from a human donor with ulcerative colitis or Crohn's disease, or a healthy co-twin of an affected twin (not recorded which). Sequenced: blood. The chain joins TRBV20-1 to TRBJ1-6; TCRdb gives TRBD1 as the D gene, but with no DNA this cannot be confirmed. CDR3 protein: CSARTGYSPLHF.